This TCR beta chain emerged from a study of CD8 T cells in Susac syndrome. Sequencing targeted TCR beta in blood CD8+ and CD4+ T cells. The CDR3 runs 14 residues. Trimming at V came to 2 bases and at J to 0 bases, leaving 1 base not matched to a gene. The germline CDR1 and CDR2 sequences are KGHSH and LQKENI. This clonotype came up a few times. With random hexamers, 0.5 to 1 ug RNA was reverse transcribed. TCRdb reprocessed the immunoSEQ multiplex PCR reads with MiXCR, giving one entry per CDR3 protein. The profile shows hundreds of thousands of distinct CDR3 sequences, around 93% of them singletons. Sample: CD4+ T cells from PBMCs. This rearrangement joins TRBV18 to TRBJ2-7; 7 positions match TRBD1. This sequence originates from a human donor with Susac syndrome. This chain's CDR3 is CASSPGTDSYEQYF. Written as DNA, the CDR3 is TGTGCCAGCTCACCAGGGACAGACTCCTACGAGCAGTACTTC.